This T cell receptor (beta chain) is from a study of chemoradiotherapy in HPV16-positive cancers. CDR3 size: 15 residues. The germline gives CDR1 MNHEY, CDR2 SVGAGI. Trimming cost V 0 bases and J 4 bases, with 12 bases left between them. Only in-frame clones appear in the TCRdb table, and some are missing; sequencing was by immunoSEQ multiplex PCR. The profile shows 40,000 to 60,000 clones, around nine tenths of them singletons. Findings and limits, study-wide: HPV-responsive T-cell expansion during chemoradiotherapy was linked to improved recurrence-free survival in HPV16-positive patients. Non-HPV-specific T cells did not expand in tumors during treatment, whereas candidate HPV-specific clones and E7-related motifs did.

Worth noting for this clone: No antigen is known for it.

The source material was blood, sampled from a patient who underwent chemoradiotherapy. The rearrangement uses TRBV6-5 and TRBJ1-1, with a weak D call TRBD1 (5 bases). This receptor was obtained from a human donor with HPV-associated anogenital cancer. CDR3 in DNA: TGTGCCAGCAGTTACTCGGAGAGGAGGGGCACTGAAGCTTTCTTT. Protein sequence: CASSYSERRGTEAFF.